This T cell receptor (beta chain) comes out of a study of shared clonotypes between healthy human individuals. Germline V gene data show CDR1 as MDHEN and CDR2 as SYDVKM. The V gene end was trimmed by 4 bases and the J gene end by 7 bases; junction bases not matched to a gene: 9. The CDR3 runs 14 residues. Sequencing was performed with immunoSEQ multiplex PCR; in TCRdb, only in-frame clones are kept and a portion is missing. The sample has roughly 450,000 clones, 79% seen once. Sequencing was done on a sample of PBMCs. The gene calls are TRBV28 and TRBJ2-7; 8 positions agree with TRBD2. This clonotype was obtained from a woman in her thirties or forties in good health. Some clones in this sample may be carry-over from other donors' samples. The CDR3 protein is CASSSGGALTEQYF. CDR3 nucleotides: TGTGCCAGCAGTTCGGGGGGGGCACTGACTGAGCAGTACTTC.